These 3 T cell receptor beta chains came from one sample sequenced in a study of CD8 T cells in Susac syndrome. RNA, at roughly 0.5 to 1 ug, was reverse transcribed with random hexamers. TCRdb re-derived calls from the immunoSEQ multiplex PCR reads in MiXCR, one entry per CDR3 protein. The sample carries 150,000 or so distinct CDR3 sequences, nearly 97% recorded once. Sequencing input: CD8+ T cells from PBMCs. The source of these receptors is a human donor with multiple sclerosis.

The chain has TRBV9 and TRBJ1-1, with TRBD1 matching over 7 bases. The germline V gene has CDR1 SGDLS and CDR2 YYNGEE. V shed 2 bases, J shed 3 bases, and the junction held 4 bases outside the gene matches. This CDR3 region has 14 residues. CDR3 sequence: CASSVEGAYTEAFF. DNA of the CDR3: TGTGCCAGCAGCGTGGAGGGGGCCTACACTGAAGCTTTCTTT.

This chain links TRBV27 with TRBJ2-1, with D hard to call. This CDR3 is built from 16 residues. Per the germline V gene, CDR1 is MNHEY and CDR2 is SMNVEV (reference sequence). The V and J ends lost 4 bases and 0 bases respectively, with 13 bases between them. The DNA for the CDR3 is TGTGCCAGCAGTTCAAGGCCCATCAGCTCCTACAATGAGCAGTTCTTC. It specifies CASSSRPISSYNEQFF.

Comment on this clonotype: The junction differs from germline at one of its ends, possibly a read error. CDR3 nucleotides: TGTGCCAGCAGCCAAGAACTAGCGGGGGTCCCCTCCTCCTACAATGAGCAGTTCTTC. Translating gives CASSQELAGVPSSYNEQFF. The chain links TRBV4-1 to TRBJ2-1, with 11 nucleotides matching TRBD2. This CDR3 region has 19 residues. Germline CDR1 reads MGHRA; CDR2 reads YSYEKL.